One TCR beta chain is described in this entry. Its antigen is still unknown. CDR3 length equals 14 residues. Trimming took off 0 bases at V and 8 bases at J, with 12 bases between the two ends. Looked up from germline, CDR1 is SGHRS and CDR2 is YFSETQ. The authors loaded approximately 220 ng DNA, 30,000 to 35,000 T cell genomes, into sorted-subset replicate PCRs. Authors' processing steps: Filtering was not the same, since immunoSEQ gave junction-only sequences without quality scores. TCRdb's copy holds only in-frame clones and misses some; the assay was immunoSEQ multiplex PCR. V, J and clone size were drawn from that table, and D and trimming were deduced from the DNA. The sample has about 1.5 million clones, around 97% seen once. The data were obtained in a study of shared clonotypes between healthy human individuals. Study results and caveats: How much donors shared clonotypes was expected to be affected by sequencing depth. Generation probability values for non-shared clonotypes were lower than those for clonotypes shared by all four donors.

This chain joins TRBV5-1 and TRBJ2-1; D possibly corresponds to TRBD2 (7 bases). This sequence originates from a man aged 25-45 years in good health. Material: naive CD4+ T cells sorted from blood. Described subset: CD45RA+ positively selected. The CDR3 sequence: CASSLVTGRDEQFF. The CDR3 nucleotides are TGCGCCAGCAGCTTGGTAACAGGGAGGGATGAGCAGTTCTTC.